Following are 26 T cell receptor beta chains from one sample sequenced in a study of blood T cell repertoires in COVID-19. The data were produced by immunoSEQ multiplex PCR, yet TCRdb's version contains in-frame clones alone and is incomplete. Of about 220,000 clones in the sample, roughly four fifths were seen once. Material: peripheral blood. The receptors originated from a woman in her fifties or sixties with acute or convalescent COVID-19.

This clone was detected a few times. The junction departs from the called germline gene at one end, perhaps through a read error. J is TRBJ2-5 and V is TRBV7-7; 8 bases are shared with TRBD1. The CDR3 extends over 15 amino acids. Looked up from germline, CDR1 is SSHAT and CDR2 is FNYEAQ (reference sequence). The CDR3 protein is CASSSGTGISVTQYF. DNA of the CDR3: TGTGCTAGCAGTTCTGGGACAGGCATCTCGGTAACCCAGTACTTC.

The genes are TRBV5-1 and TRBJ1-4; no reliable D call. V was pared by 4 bases and J by 5 bases, with 15 bases between. This CDR3 region has 15 residues. The germline gives CDR1 SGHRS, CDR2 YFSETQ. CDR3 DNA: TGCGCCAGCAGCCTTTCTCTCGGAGAAAATGAAAAACTGTTTTTT. Protein: CASSLSLGENEKLFF. The full variable domain, rest sourced from reference TRBV5-1 and TRBJ1-4, is KAGVTQTPRYLIKTRGQQVTLSCSPISGHRSVSWYQQTPGQGLQFLFEYFSETQRNKGNFPGRFSGRQFSNSRSEMNVSTLELGDSALYLCASSLSLGENEKLFFGSGTQLSVL.

V is TRBV28 and J is TRBJ1-1; D is perhaps TRBD1 (5 bases). In germline, CDR1 is MDHEN, CDR2 SYDVKM. This CDR3 comprises 14 residues. Trimming removed 6 bases at V and 0 bases at J, with 11 bases between. The CDR3 DNA is TGTGCCAGCAGGTGGACAAAGATGAACACTGAAGCTTTCTTT. This translates into CASRWTKMNTEAFF.

The chain joins TRBV19 to TRBJ2-2; 9 bases match TRBD2. After removal of 3 bases from V and 1 base from J, the junction contained 3 bases not matched to a gene. The germline V gene has CDR1 LNHDA and CDR2 SQIVND (reference sequence). The CDR3 extends over 16 amino acids. DNA of the CDR3: TGTGCCAGTAGTATGACTAGCGGCTTGAACACCGGGGAGCTGTTTTTT. It specifies CASSMTSGLNTGELFF. Full variable domain (remainder filled in from reference TRBV19 and TRBJ2-2): DGGITQSPKYLFRKEGQNVTLSCEQNLNHDAMYWYRQDPGQGLRLIYYSQIVNDFQKGDIAEGYSVSREKKESFPLTVTSAQKNPTAFYLCASSMTSGLNTGELFFGEGSRLTVL.

As regards this clone: The same CDR3 can be traced to other DNA sequences in this sample. This rearrangement joins TRBV4-1 to TRBJ2-2; 8 nucleotides match TRBD2. Germline loops: CDR1 MGHRA, CDR2 YSYEKL. The J segment lost 0 bases and the V segment lost 1 base, leaving 4 bases of the junction unmatched. The CDR3 contains 17 residues. This CDR3 is CASSQGRGGPNTGELFF. The CDR3 nucleotides are TGCGCCAGCAGCCAAGGTCGGGGGGGTCCGAACACCGGGGAGCTGTTTTTT.

The V call is TRBV5-1, the J call TRBJ2-1; TRBD2 agrees at 10 bases. Germline V CDR1 and CDR2: SGHRS, YFSETQ. The V and J ends lost 4 bases and 5 bases, in that order; junction bases with no gene match: 6. The CDR3 is 15 amino acids. CDR3 sequence: CASSTQRGGNNEQFF. The DNA for the CDR3 is TGCGCCAGCAGCACCCAGCGGGGGGGTAACAATGAGCAGTTCTTC.

The count of this clone is one. The chain recombines TRBV7-2 with TRBJ2-7; TRBD2 is a possible D gene (6 bases). The V and J ends lost 4 bases and 4 bases respectively, with 14 bases between them. Germline V lookup: CDR1 SGHTA, CDR2 FQGNSA. The length of the CDR3 is 14 residues. CDR3 amino acids: CASSWGDGGYEQYF. The CDR3 region has the DNA TGTGCCAGCAGCTGGGGGGACGGAGGGTACGAGCAGTACTTC.

The chain joins TRBV28 to TRBJ1-1; tentative D call: TRBD1 (6 bases). Germline CDR1 and CDR2: MDHEN and SYDVKM. The V end lost 6 bases, the J end lost 4 bases, and 15 bases lay between the germline ends. This CDR3 has 14 amino acids. Here the CDR3 reads CASSFGGRITEAFF. CDR3 DNA: TGTGCCAGCAGCTTCGGGGGGCGGATCACTGAAGCTTTCTTT.

The rearrangement links TRBV7-9 to TRBJ2-1; D unclear. From germline, CDR1 is SEHNR and CDR2 FQNEAQ (reference sequence). V was pared by 5 bases and J by 0 bases, with 17 bases between. The CDR3 extends over 17 amino acids. The CDR3 coding sequence is TGTGCCAGCAGCCCCCGTCAACAGCCGTACTCCTACAATGAGCAGTTCTTC. Protein: CASSPRQQPYSYNEQFF.

The J gene is TRBJ1-1, the V gene TRBV3-1 (or the pseudogene TRBV3-2), with TRBD1 identical over 7 bases. J was trimmed by 4 bases and V by 3 bases; bases with no gene match: 2. Germline-derived CDR1 and CDR2 are LGHDT and YNNKEL (reference sequence). The CDR3 length is 13 residues. CDR3: CASSQTGFTEAFF. The CDR3 region has the DNA TGTGCCAGCAGCCAGACAGGGTTCACTGAAGCTTTCTTT.

The CDR3: CASSLGVAGRGPGQETQYF. CDR3 DNA sequence: TGTGCCAGCAGCTTAGGAGTAGCGGGGCGGGGCCCCGGCCAAGAGACCCAGTACTTC. This chain links TRBV7-9 with TRBJ2-5, with 8 nucleotides matching TRBD2. Germline V gene sequence: CDR1 SEHNR, CDR2 FQNEAQ (reference sequence). The J segment lost 1 base and the V segment lost 1 base, leaving 14 bases of the junction unmatched. The CDR3 has 19 residues.

The gene calls are TRBV27 and TRBJ2-1, with 9 positions matching TRBD1. Trimming cost V 9 bases and J 4 bases; bases outside gene matches: 16. CDR3 length equals 17 residues. Per the germline V gene, CDR1 is MNHEY and CDR2 is SMNVEV (reference sequence). The CDR3 is CARRIRDRDPGYNEQFF. As DNA, the CDR3 is TGTGCCAGAAGAATCCGGGACAGGGATCCGGGGTACAATGAGCAGTTCTTC.

This clone was recorded a few times. The chain links TRBV14 to TRBJ1-2, with 10 bases fitting TRBD1. The CDR3 extends over 17 amino acids. From germline, CDR1 is SGHDN and CDR2 FVKESK. V shed 0 bases and J 8 bases; nucleotides not matched to a gene: 12. The DNA for the CDR3 is TGTGCCAGCAGCCAAGATCGGTGGGGGACAGGGGCCATGGGCTACACCTTC. Translation gives CASSQDRWGTGAMGYTF.

This clone showed up just a few times. The rearrangement links TRBV5-5 to TRBJ1-2; 9 bases are shared with TRBD1. The CDR3 is 13 amino acids. J gave up 7 bases and V 7 bases, and 8 bases lay outside the gene matches. CDR1 and CDR2 (germline): SGHKS, YYEKEE (reference sequence). The CDR3 loop reads CASRLQGAPGYTF. For the CDR3, the DNA is TGTGCCAGCCGATTACAGGGGGCCCCTGGCTACACCTTC.

The sample holds one count of this clone. V and J are TRBV11-2 and TRBJ2-3; TRBD1 agrees at 8 bases. The V gene end was trimmed by 5 bases and the J gene end by 4 bases; junction bases not matched to a gene: 5. CDR1 and CDR2 (germline): SGHAT, FQNNGV. CDR3 length equals 14 residues. CDR3 protein: CASSKQGGPDTQYF. CDR3 DNA sequence: TGTGCCAGCAGCAAACAGGGGGGACCAGATACGCAGTATTTT.

The J gene is TRBJ2-7, the V gene TRBV4-3, with D uncertain. Trimming took off 0 bases at V and 4 bases at J, with 13 bases between the two ends. Per germline, CDR1 LGHNA and CDR2 YSLEER. The CDR3 is made up of 15 amino acids. CDR3 sequence reads: CASSQEQTLLYEQYF. CDR3 nucleotides: TGCGCCAGCAGCCAAGAACAGACATTACTTTACGAGCAGTACTTC.

The rearrangement uses TRBV5-1 and TRBJ1-1; D is unclear. The germline V and J ends were trimmed by 0 bases and 1 base, with 7 bases remaining between them. The CDR3 is 14 amino acids. CDR1 SGHRS and CDR2 YFSETQ come from the germline V gene. The CDR3 bases are TGCGCCAGCAGCTTGGCCGGTGGGAACACTGAAGCTTTCTTT. It specifies CASSLAGGNTEAFF.

The chain joins TRBV10-3 to TRBJ2-5; 11 bases are a match to TRBD2. Germline CDR1 reads ENHRY; CDR2 reads SYGVKD. The CDR3 extends over 14 amino acids. J lost 5 bases, V lost 8 bases, and 7 bases had no gene match. This chain's CDR3 is CAICSGGEQETQYF. As DNA, the CDR3 is TGTGCCATCTGTAGCGGGGGGGAACAGGAGACCCAGTACTTC.

A few counts support this clone. The chain employs TRBV19 and TRBJ1-2; tentative D call: TRBD1 (6 bases). CDR1 is LNHDA and CDR2 is SQIVND in the germline V gene (reference sequence). CDR3 length: 14 amino acids. V lost 4 bases and J lost 4, with 13 bases in between. CDR3 nucleotide sequence: TGTGCCAGTAGTAAAACCGGGACATCCTATGGCTACACCTTC. Amino acids: CASSKTGTSYGYTF.

This chain links TRBV3-1 (or the pseudogene TRBV3-2) with TRBJ1-4; tentatively, D is TRBD1 (5 bases). Deletions cut 2 bases from V and 5 bases from J, with 12 bases between. In germline, CDR1 is LGHDT, CDR2 YNNKEL (reference sequence). The CDR3 consists of 15 residues. The CDR3, as DNA: TGTGCCAGCAGCCAAAGGACATCGGCAAATGAAAAACTGTTTTTT. Its translation: CASSQRTSANEKLFF.

This chain joins TRBV4-1 and TRBJ1-2; 10 bases are shared with TRBD1. Germline V CDR1 and CDR2: MGHRA, YSYEKL. The CDR3 is made up of 15 amino acids. The J segment lost 4 bases and the V segment lost 3 bases, leaving 5 bases of the junction unmatched. This CDR3 is CASSHPGTGAYGYTF. CDR3 in DNA: TGCGCCAGCAGCCACCCCGGGACAGGGGCCTATGGCTACACCTTC.

The genes are TRBV12-3 or TRBV12-4 and TRBJ2-3, with unresolved D. The germline V and J ends were trimmed by 1 base and 6 bases, with 5 bases remaining between them. The CDR3 runs 12 residues. CDR3 loop: CASSLGADTQYF. CDR3 in DNA: TGTGCCAGCAGTTTAGGGGCCGATACGCAGTATTTT.

This clone came up once. The chain is built from TRBV5-1 and TRBJ2-2; D not certain. The V gene's germline CDR1 is SGHRS and CDR2 YFSETQ. V gave up 4 bases and J gave up 7 bases, with 17 bases separating them. The CDR3 has 15 amino acids. The CDR3 nucleotides read TGCGCCAGCAGCCCTTCGACACCCCGTAGCGGGGAGCTGTTTTTT. It yields the protein CASSPSTPRSGELFF. The complete variable domain, with remaining parts taken from reference TRBV5-1 and TRBJ2-2, reads KAGVTQTPRYLIKTRGQQVTLSCSPISGHRSVSWYQQTPGQGLQFLFEYFSETQRNKGNFPGRFSGRQFSNSRSEMNVSTLELGDSALYLCASSPSTPRSGELFFGEGSRLTVL.

CDR3 loop: CASSPVKENEKLFF. CDR3 nucleotide sequence: TGTGCCAGCTCACCGGTCAAGGAGAATGAAAAACTGTTTTTT. The chain carries TRBV18 and TRBJ1-4; no clear D gene. Germline loops: CDR1 KGHSH, CDR2 LQKENI. This CDR3 spans 14 amino acids. Trimming shortened V by 3 bases and J by 5 bases, and 10 bases separated the two germline ends.

The genes are TRBV23-1 and TRBJ2-1; D unresolved. TRBV23-1 is an ORF; its function is uncertain. Trimming pared 3 bases from V and 10 bases from J, leaving 16 bases between. The CDR3 runs to 14 residues. The CDR3 DNA is TGCGCCAGCAGTCACCCAATTGAGCTCCCCGAGCAGTTCTTC. This sequence encodes CASSHPIELPEQFF.

This chain joins TRBV6-2 or TRBV6-3 and TRBJ1-5; 7 nucleotides align to TRBD1. The germline CDR1 and CDR2 sequences are MNHEY and SVGEGT. J was trimmed by 3 bases and V by 4 bases; bases with no gene match: 3. This CDR3 is 14 amino acids long. The CDR3 is CASSSTGTNQPQHF. In nucleotides, the CDR3 is TGTGCCAGCAGTTCGACAGGGACCAATCAGCCCCAGCATTTT.